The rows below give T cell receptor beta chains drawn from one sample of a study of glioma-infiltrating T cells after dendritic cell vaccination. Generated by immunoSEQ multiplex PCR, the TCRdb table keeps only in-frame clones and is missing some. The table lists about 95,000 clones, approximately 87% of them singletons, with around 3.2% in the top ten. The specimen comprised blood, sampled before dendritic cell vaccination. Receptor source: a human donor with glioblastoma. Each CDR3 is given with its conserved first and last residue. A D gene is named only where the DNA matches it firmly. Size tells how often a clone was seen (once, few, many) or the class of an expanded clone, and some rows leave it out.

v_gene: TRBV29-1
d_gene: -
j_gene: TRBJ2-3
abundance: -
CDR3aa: CSVESLQGDTQYF
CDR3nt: TGCAGCGTTGAATCCCTGCAGGGAGATACGCAGTATTTT

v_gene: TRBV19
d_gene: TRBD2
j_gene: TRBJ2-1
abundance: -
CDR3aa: CASSILAGGPEQFF
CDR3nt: TGTGCCAGTAGTATACTAGCGGGCGGTCCTGAGCAGTTCTTC

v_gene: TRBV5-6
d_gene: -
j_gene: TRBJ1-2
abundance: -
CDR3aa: CASSLAADGYTF
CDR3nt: TGTGCCAGCAGCTTGGCTGCGGATGGCTACACCTTC

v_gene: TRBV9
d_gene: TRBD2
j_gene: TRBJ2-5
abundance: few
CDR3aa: CASSRLGAGVLETQYF
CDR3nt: TGTGCCAGCAGCCGCCTCGGGGCGGGAGTATTGGAGACCCAGTACTTC

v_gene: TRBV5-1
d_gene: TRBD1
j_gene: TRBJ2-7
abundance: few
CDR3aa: CASSVQGYEQYF
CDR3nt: TGCGCCAGCAGCGTACAGGGGTACGAGCAGTACTTC

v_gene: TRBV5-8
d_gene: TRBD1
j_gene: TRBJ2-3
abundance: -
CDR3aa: CASSSGQGAPADTQYF
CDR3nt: TGTGCCAGCAGCTCAGGACAGGGGGCGCCCGCAGATACGCAGTATTTT

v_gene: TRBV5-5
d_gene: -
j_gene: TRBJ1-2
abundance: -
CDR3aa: CASSLDPTGFGYGYTF
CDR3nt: TGTGCCAGCAGCTTAGATCCGACAGGATTTGGGTATGGCTACACCTTC

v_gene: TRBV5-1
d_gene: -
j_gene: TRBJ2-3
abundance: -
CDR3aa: CASSLGSADTQYF
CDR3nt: TGCGCCAGCAGCTTGGGATCTGCGGATACGCAGTATTTT

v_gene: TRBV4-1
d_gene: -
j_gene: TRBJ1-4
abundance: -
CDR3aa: CASSQDGSTGEKLFF
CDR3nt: TGCGCCAGCAGCCAAGATGGCAGTACGGGGGAAAAACTGTTTTTT

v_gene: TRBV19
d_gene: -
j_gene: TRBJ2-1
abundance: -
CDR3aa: CASSQTLAPEQFF
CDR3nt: TGTGCCAGTAGTCAGACTCTAGCGCCTGAGCAGTTCTTC

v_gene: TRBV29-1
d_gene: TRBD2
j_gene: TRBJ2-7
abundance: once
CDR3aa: CSVDGTSGEQYF
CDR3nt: TGCAGCGTTGACGGGACTAGCGGCGAGCAGTACTTC

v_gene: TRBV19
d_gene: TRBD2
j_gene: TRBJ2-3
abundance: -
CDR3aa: CASNEGPAGGLGTDTQYF
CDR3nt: TGTGCCAGTAACGAGGGTCCAGCGGGGGGGCTTGGCACAGATACGCAGTATTTT

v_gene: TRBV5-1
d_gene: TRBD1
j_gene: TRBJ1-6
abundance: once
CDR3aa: CASSPTGQGGSPLHF
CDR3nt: TGCGCCAGCAGCCCGACGGGACAGGGGGGATCACCCCTCCACTTT

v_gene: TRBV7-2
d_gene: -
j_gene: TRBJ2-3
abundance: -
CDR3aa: CASSRFLNRGTDTQYF
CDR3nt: TGTGCCAGCAGCCGATTTCTTAACAGGGGCACAGATACGCAGTATTTT

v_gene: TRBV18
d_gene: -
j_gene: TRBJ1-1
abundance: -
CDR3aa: CASSQDRTEAFF
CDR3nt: TGTGCCAGCTCACAGGACAGAACTGAAGCTTTCTTT

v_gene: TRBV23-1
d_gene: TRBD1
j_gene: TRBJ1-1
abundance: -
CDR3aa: CASSQRPGQILEAFF
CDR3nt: TGCGCCAGCAGTCAACGACCGGGACAGATCCTTGAAGCTTTCTTT

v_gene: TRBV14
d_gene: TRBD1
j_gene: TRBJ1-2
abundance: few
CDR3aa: CASSQRGPRGQAGYTF
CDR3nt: TGTGCCAGCAGCCAGAGGGGCCCCAGGGGGCAGGCTGGCTACACCTTC

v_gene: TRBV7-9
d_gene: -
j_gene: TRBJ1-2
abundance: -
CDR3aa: CASSLTQGGYTF
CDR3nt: TGTGCCAGCAGCTTAACGCAGGGAGGCTACACCTTC

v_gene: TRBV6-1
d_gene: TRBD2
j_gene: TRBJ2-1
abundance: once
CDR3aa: CASSEGTGAGAYNEQFF
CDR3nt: TGTGCCAGCAGTGAAGGAACAGGAGCGGGAGCTTACAATGAGCAGTTCTTC

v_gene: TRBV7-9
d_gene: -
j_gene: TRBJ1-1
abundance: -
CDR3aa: CASSATGFKGFF
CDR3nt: TGTGCCAGCAGCGCCACAGGGTTTAAAGGTTTCTTT

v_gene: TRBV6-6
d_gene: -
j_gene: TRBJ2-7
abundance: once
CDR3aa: CASTPREQGPYEQYF
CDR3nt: TGTGCCAGCACCCCCCGTGAGCAGGGGCCGTACGAGCAGTACTTC

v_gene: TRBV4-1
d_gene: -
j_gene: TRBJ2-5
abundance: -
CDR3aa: CASSPRQIQETQYF
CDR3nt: TGCGCCAGCAGCCCTCGACAGATACAAGAGACCCAGTACTTC

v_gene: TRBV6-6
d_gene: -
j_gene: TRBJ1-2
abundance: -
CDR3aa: CASSYLETAVQGYTF
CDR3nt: TGTGCCAGCAGTTACTTAGAAACAGCCGTACAGGGCTACACCTTC

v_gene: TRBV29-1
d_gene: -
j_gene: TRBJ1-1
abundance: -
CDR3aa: CSVVRGRDTEAFF
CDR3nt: TGCAGCGTGGTCAGGGGTAGAGACACTGAAGCTTTCTTT

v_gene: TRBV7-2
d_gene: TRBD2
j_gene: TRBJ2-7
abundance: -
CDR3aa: CASSLSPVTGLAGAYEQYF
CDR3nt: TGTGCCAGCAGCCTTTCGCCGGTCACGGGACTAGCGGGGGCCTACGAGCAGTACTTC

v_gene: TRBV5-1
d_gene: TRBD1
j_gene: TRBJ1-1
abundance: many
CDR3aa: CASSLGTGNTEAFF
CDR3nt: TGCGCCAGCAGCTTGGGGACAGGGAACACTGAAGCTTTCTTT

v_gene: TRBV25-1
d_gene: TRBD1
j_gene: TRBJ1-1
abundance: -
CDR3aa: CASTDRGVPEAFF
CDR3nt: TGTGCCAGCACGGACAGGGGGGTCCCTGAAGCTTTCTTT

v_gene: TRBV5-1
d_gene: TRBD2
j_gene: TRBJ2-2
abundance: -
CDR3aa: CASSTLRTSGRANSAGELFF
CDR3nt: TGCGCCAGCAGCACCTTACGGACTAGCGGGAGGGCCAACAGCGCCGGGGAGCTGTTTTTT

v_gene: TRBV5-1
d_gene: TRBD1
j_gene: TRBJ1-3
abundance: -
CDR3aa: CASSPGTEGNTIYF
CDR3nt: TGCGCCAGCAGCCCTGGGACAGAAGGAAACACCATATATTTT

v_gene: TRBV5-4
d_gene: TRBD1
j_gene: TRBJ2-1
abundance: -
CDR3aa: CASSPGQGDYNEQFF
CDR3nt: TGTGCCAGCAGCCCTGGACAGGGGGACTACAATGAGCAGTTCTTC

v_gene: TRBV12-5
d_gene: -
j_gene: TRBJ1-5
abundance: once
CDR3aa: CASGLWGQGSNQPQHF
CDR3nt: TGTGCTAGTGGTTTGTGGGGGCAAGGTAGCAATCAGCCCCAGCATTTT

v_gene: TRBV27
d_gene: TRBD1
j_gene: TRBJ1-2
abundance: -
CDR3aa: CASSFLGTQGRLGYTF
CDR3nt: TGTGCCAGCAGTTTTTTGGGCACACAGGGGAGATTAGGCTACACCTTC

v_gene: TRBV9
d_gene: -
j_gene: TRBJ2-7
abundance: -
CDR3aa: CASSISGAPGEQYF
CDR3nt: TGTGCCAGCAGCATCTCAGGGGCCCCCGGCGAGCAGTACTTC

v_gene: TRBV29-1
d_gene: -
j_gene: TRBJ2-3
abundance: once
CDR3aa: CSMDGGTDTQYF
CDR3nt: TGCAGCATGGATGGGGGGACAGATACGCAGTATTTT

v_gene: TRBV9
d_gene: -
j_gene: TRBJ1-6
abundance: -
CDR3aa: CASSVLGGNSPLHF
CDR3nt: TGTGCCAGCAGCGTATTAGGGGGTAATTCACCCCTCCACTTT

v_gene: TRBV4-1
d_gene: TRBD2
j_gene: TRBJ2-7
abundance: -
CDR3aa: CASSPTSPRFDEQYF
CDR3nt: TGCGCCAGCAGCCCGACTAGCCCCAGGTTTGACGAGCAGTACTTC

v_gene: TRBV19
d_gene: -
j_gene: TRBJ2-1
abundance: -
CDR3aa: CASSMTGLDNEQFF
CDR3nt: TGTGCCAGTAGTATGACAGGTCTGGACAATGAGCAGTTCTTC

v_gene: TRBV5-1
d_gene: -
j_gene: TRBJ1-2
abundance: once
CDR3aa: CASSLGGDDGYTF
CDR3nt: TGCGCCAGCAGCCTCGGGGGGGACGATGGCTACACCTTC